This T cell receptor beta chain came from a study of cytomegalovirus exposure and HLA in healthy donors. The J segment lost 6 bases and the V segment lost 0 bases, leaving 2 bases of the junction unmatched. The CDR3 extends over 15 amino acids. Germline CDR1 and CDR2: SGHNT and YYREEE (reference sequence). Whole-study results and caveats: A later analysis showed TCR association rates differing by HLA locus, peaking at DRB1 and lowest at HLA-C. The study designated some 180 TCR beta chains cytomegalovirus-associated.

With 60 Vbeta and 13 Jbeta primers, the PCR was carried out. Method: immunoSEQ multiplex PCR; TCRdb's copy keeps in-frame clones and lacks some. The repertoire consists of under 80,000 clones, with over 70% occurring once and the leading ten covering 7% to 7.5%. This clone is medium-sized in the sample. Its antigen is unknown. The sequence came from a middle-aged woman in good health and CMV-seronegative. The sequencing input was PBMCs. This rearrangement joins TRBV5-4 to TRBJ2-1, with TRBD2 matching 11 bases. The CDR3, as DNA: TGTGCCAGCAGCTTGGGGCTAGCGGGAGGCAATGAGCAGTTCTTC. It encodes CASSLGLAGGNEQFF. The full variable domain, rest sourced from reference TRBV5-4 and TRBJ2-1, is ETGVTQSPTHLIKTRGQQVTLRCSSQSGHNTVSWYQQALGQGPQFIFQYYREEENGRGNFPPRFSGLQFPNYSSELNVNALELDDSALYLCASSLGLAGGNEQFFGPGTRLTVL.